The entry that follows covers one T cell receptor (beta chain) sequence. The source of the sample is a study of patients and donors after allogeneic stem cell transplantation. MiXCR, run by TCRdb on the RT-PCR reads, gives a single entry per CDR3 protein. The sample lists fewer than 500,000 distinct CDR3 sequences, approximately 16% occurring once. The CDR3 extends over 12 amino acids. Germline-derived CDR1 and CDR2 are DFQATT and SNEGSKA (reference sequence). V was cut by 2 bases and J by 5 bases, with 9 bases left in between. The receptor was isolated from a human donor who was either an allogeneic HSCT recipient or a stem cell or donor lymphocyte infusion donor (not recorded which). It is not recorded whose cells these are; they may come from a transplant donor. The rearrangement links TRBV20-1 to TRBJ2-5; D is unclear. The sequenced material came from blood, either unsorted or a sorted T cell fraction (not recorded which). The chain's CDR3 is CSARSEFETQYF. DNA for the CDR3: TGCAGTGCTAGATCGGAGTTTGAGACCCAGTACTTC.